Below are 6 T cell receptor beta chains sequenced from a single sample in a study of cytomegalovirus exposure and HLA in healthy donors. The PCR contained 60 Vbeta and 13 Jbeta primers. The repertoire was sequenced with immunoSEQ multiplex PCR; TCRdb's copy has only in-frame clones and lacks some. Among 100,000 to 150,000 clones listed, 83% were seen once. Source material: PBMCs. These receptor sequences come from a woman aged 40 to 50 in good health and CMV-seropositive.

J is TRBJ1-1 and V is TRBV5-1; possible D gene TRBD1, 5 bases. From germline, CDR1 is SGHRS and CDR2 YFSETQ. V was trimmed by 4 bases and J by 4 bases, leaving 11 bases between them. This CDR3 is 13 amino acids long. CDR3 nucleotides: TGCGCCAGCAGCGGTCAGGGTATCACTGAAGCTTTCTTT. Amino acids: CASSGQGITEAFF.

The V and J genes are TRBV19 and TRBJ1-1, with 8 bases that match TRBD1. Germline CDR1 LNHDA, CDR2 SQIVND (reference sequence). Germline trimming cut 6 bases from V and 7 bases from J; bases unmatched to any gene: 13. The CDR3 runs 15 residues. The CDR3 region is CASRGGQGRLGEAFF. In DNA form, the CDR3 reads TGTGCCAGTAGAGGTGGACAGGGTAGACTCGGTGAAGCTTTCTTT.

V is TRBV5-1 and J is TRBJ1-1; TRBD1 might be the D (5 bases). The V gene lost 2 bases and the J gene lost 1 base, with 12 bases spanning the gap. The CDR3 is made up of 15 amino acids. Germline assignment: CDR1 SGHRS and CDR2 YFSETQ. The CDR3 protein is CASSFGPTGNTEAFF. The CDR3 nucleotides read TGCGCCAGCAGCTTCGGACCCACAGGGAACACTGAAGCTTTCTTT.

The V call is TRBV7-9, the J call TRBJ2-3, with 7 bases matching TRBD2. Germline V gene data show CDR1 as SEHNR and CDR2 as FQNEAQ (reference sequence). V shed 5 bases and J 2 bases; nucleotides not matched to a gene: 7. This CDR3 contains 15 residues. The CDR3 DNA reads TGTGCCAGCAGCAGGCGGGAGCCGTACACAGATACGCAGTATTTT. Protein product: CASSRREPYTDTQYF.

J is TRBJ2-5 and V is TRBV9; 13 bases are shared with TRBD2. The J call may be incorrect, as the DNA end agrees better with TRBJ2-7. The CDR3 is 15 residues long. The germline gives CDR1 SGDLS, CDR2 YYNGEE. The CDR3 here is CASSSGLAGVNEQYF. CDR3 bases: TGTGCCAGCAGCAGCGGACTAGCGGGAGTGAACGAGCAGTACTTC.

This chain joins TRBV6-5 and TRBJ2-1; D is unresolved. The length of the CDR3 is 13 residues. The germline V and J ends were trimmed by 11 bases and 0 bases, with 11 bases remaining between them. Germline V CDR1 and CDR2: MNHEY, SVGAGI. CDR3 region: CAGPESSYNEQFF. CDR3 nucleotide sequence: TGTGCCGGCCCGGAGAGCTCCTACAATGAGCAGTTCTTC.